Listed here are 29 T cell receptor beta chains from one sample, sequenced in a study of T cell responses to AZD1222 COVID-19 vaccine. Method: immunoSEQ multiplex PCR; TCRdb's copy keeps in-frame clones and lacks some. The sample shows about 150,000 clones, about 88% of them seen only once. The sequenced sample was peripheral blood, obtained after recovery from COVID-19. These receptors all come from an adult who had recovered from COVID-19.

This chain uses TRBV19 with TRBJ2-2, with D perhaps TRBD1 (6 bases). The V end lost 6 bases, the J end lost 4 bases, and 9 bases lay between the germline ends. CDR1 is LNHDA and CDR2 is SQIVND in the germline V gene (reference sequence). CDR3 length: 13 residues. As DNA, the CDR3 is TGTGCCAGTAGACTCAGGGGCACCGGGGAGCTGTTTTTT. Residues: CASRLRGTGELFF.

This chain uses TRBV1 with TRBJ2-3; the table's D call of TRBD2 was not tested on the DNA. TRBV1 has pseudogene status. The CDR3 extends over 10 amino acids. In DNA, the CDR3 is TGCACCAGCAGCTGTTCGACGCAGTATTTT. Protein: CTSSCSTQYF.

V usage is TRBV2 and J usage is TRBJ1-5; TRBD1 might be the D (5 bases). Germline CDR1 is SNHLY and CDR2 is FYNNEI. Trimming took 7 bases from V and 1 from J, leaving 17 bases between them. The CDR3 contains 16 residues. Written as DNA, the CDR3 is TGTGCCAGCACTTGGGGGGGATTAAGAAGCAATCAGCCCCAGCATTTT. Translated: CASTWGGLRSNQPQHF.

This clone was counted a single time. This rearrangement joins TRBV28 to TRBJ1-4; D not resolved. CDR1 MDHEN and CDR2 SYDVKM come from the germline V gene. Trimming took 2 bases from V and 0 from J, leaving 19 bases between them. This CDR3 has 19 amino acids. CDR3 bases: TGTGCCAGCAGTTTAAAGTGGGGTCTCTCAGCAGCAACTAATGAAAAACTGTTTTTT. It specifies CASSLKWGLSAATNEKLFF.

The chain has TRBV5-1 and TRBJ1-2; D uncertain. V dropped 1 base and J dropped 5 bases, with 12 bases sitting between them. The CDR3 length is 14 residues. Looked up from germline, CDR1 is SGHRS and CDR2 is YFSETQ. CDR3 in amino acids: CASSLNNDGYGYTF. The DNA for the CDR3 is TGCGCCAGCAGCTTGAACAATGACGGTTATGGCTACACCTTC.

The V gene is TRBV10-3, the J gene TRBJ2-2, with a tentative D call TRBD1 (8 bases). Per germline, CDR1 ENHRY and CDR2 SYGVKD. The CDR3 totals 16 residues. The V and J ends lost 10 bases and 3 bases respectively, with 21 bases between them. CDR3 DNA sequence: TGTGCCACCGGATCCCTACAGGGGGGGCACACCGGGGAGCTGTTTTTT. Protein product: CATGSLQGGHTGELFF.

The chain employs TRBV21-1 and TRBJ2-1; the tabulated D call, TRBD2, remains unverified against the DNA. TRBV21-1 is a pseudogene. This CDR3 is 12 amino acids long. In DNA, the CDR3 is TGTGCCAGCAGCAAACGCGATTATGAGCAGTTCTTC. Its protein product is CASSKRDYEQFF.

The chain links TRBV4-3 to TRBJ2-7, with TRBD2 matching 7 bases. This CDR3 region has 14 residues. The germline V gene has CDR1 LGHNA and CDR2 YSLEER. J gave up 3 bases and V 1 base, and 3 bases lay outside the gene matches. The CDR3 here is CASSQGDYSYEQYF. CDR3 in DNA: TGCGCCAGCAGCCAAGGGGACTACAGCTACGAGCAGTACTTC.

The chain has TRBV6-1 and TRBJ1-3; D is unresolved. V was trimmed by 3 bases and J by 9 bases, leaving 6 bases between them. The germline V gene has CDR1 MNHNS and CDR2 SASEGT. The CDR3 covers 11 residues. CDR3 sequence reads: CASSDGSTIYF. The CDR3 nucleotides read TGTGCCAGCAGTGACGGCTCCACCATATATTTT.

V usage is TRBV3-1 (or the pseudogene TRBV3-2) and J usage is TRBJ1-1, with 12 bases lining up with TRBD1. Losses at the gene ends were 4 bases for V and 7 bases for J; bases not matched to a gene: 4. There are 14 residues in the CDR3. Germline CDR1 LGHDT, CDR2 YNNKEL (reference sequence). CDR3 bases: TGTGCCAGCAGCCTGGGACAGGGGGCAGGTGAAGCTTTCTTT. Translated: CASSLGQGAGEAFF.

This clone was counted at least ten times. V and J are TRBV19 and TRBJ1-2; D is uncertain. The CDR3 loop spans 15 amino acids. The V and J ends lost 3 bases and 4 bases respectively, with 15 bases between them. Germline loops: CDR1 LNHDA, CDR2 SQIVND (reference sequence). CDR3 coding DNA: TGTGCCAGTAGTATCAAGGAGGCGGGTCTCTATGGCTACACCTTC. Its protein is CASSIKEAGLYGYTF.

J is TRBJ2-2 and V is TRBV24-1, with D maybe TRBD2 (6 bases). The CDR3 has 15 amino acids. Germline CDR1 reads KGHDR; CDR2 reads SFDVKD. V lost 4 bases and J 6 bases, leaving 14 bases between the germline ends. The CDR3, as DNA: TGTGCCACCAGTGAGCGGGACGGAAAATCCGGGGAGCTGTTTTTT. Protein: CATSERDGKSGELFF.

The gene calls are TRBV5-5 and TRBJ2-6; D gene unclear. This CDR3 region has 15 residues. Per germline, CDR1 SGHKS and CDR2 YYEKEE (reference sequence). The V and J ends lost 2 bases and 0 bases respectively, with 6 bases between them. Here the CDR3 DNA reads TGTGCCAGCAGCTTAGGCTACTCTGGGGCCAACGTCCTGACTTTC. Amino acid sequence: CASSLGYSGANVLTF.

This chain links TRBV10-3 with TRBJ2-7; possibly TRBD2 for D (5 bases). V was trimmed by 2 bases and J by 2 bases, leaving 10 bases between them. This CDR3 is built from 14 residues. Germline V gene sequence: CDR1 ENHRY, CDR2 SYGVKD. CDR3 loop: CAISEAGSAYEQYF. CDR3 DNA sequence: TGTGCCATCAGTGAGGCAGGTAGCGCCTACGAGCAGTACTTC.

This clone has only one observation. The chain employs TRBV14 and TRBJ1-1; D not certain. The ends were cut back, 3 bases at V and 2 bases at J, with 4 bases in the middle. The CDR3 contains 12 residues. CDR1 SGHDN and CDR2 FVKESK come from the germline V gene. The CDR3 protein is CASSQINTEAFF. The DNA of the CDR3 is TGTGCCAGCAGCCAGATTAACACTGAAGCTTTCTTT.

This clone has only a few counts. The rearrangement uses TRBV7-2 and TRBJ2-7; the match to TRBD2 covers 8 bases. The germline CDR1 and CDR2 sequences are SGHTA and FQGNSA. This CDR3 is 14 amino acids long. V was clipped by 4 bases and J by 6 bases; unmatched bases: 8. The CDR3 loop reads CASSSSGTRSEQYF. CDR3 sequence (DNA): TGTGCCAGCAGCTCCTCCGGGACTAGGAGCGAGCAGTACTTC.

The CDR3 DNA follows: TGTTCATCTTCGACTTACACAGATACGCAGTATTTT. Its protein product is CSSSTYTDTQYF. The chain joins TRBV6-5 to TRBJ2-3; D remains ambiguous. The CDR3 loop spans 12 amino acids. Germline V lookup: CDR1 MNHEY, CDR2 SVGAGI.

This chain connects TRBV19 to TRBJ2-2, with 9 positions matching TRBD1. The V gene end was trimmed by 3 bases and the J gene end by 4 bases; junction bases not matched to a gene: 6. The CDR3 covers 16 residues. Germline-derived CDR1 and CDR2 are LNHDA and SQIVND (reference sequence). The CDR3: CASSMHRGRGTGELFF. Written as DNA, the CDR3 is TGTGCCAGTAGTATGCACAGGGGGCGTGGCACCGGGGAGCTGTTTTTT.

In this sample, this clone turned up once. The chain recombines TRBV4-3 with TRBJ1-2; 8 bases fit TRBD1. This CDR3 has 14 amino acids. Germline trimming cut 2 bases from V and 6 bases from J; bases unmatched to any gene: 5. From germline, CDR1 is LGHNA and CDR2 YSLEER. CDR3 nucleotides: TGCGCCAGCAGCCAATACAGGGGGGACGATGGCTACACCTTC. Translating gives CASSQYRGDDGYTF.

The genes are TRBV2 and TRBJ1-1; 7 positions match TRBD1. Trimming at V came to 3 bases and at J to 3 bases, leaving 4 bases not matched to a gene. The V gene's germline CDR1 is SNHLY and CDR2 FYNNEI. The CDR3 has 14 amino acids. The CDR3 nucleotides read TGTGCCAGCAGTGATGCTGGACAGGACACTGAAGCTTTCTTT. Translating gives CASSDAGQDTEAFF.

This chain links TRBV28 with TRBJ2-1; a possible D gene is TRBD1 (6 bases). The CDR3 extends over 15 amino acids. Germline loops: CDR1 MDHEN, CDR2 SYDVKM. Trimming left V 2 bases short and J 6 bases short, with 14 bases between. CDR3 coding DNA: TGTGCCAGCAGTTTAGACCTGGACAGTCTCAATGAGCAGTTCTTC. Translation: CASSLDLDSLNEQFF. Drawing the rest from reference TRBV28 and TRBJ2-1, the complete variable domain is DVKVTQSSRYLVKRTGEKVFLECVQDMDHENMFWYRQDPGLGLRLIYFSYDVKMKEKGDIPEGYSVSREKKERFSLILESASTNQTSMYLCASSLDLDSLNEQFFGPGTRLTVL.

The chain uses TRBV28 and TRBJ2-7, with 9 positions matching TRBD1. Germline V gene sequence: CDR1 MDHEN, CDR2 SYDVKM. CDR3 length: 16 residues. V shed 3 bases, J shed 4 bases, and the junction held 10 bases outside the gene matches. The CDR3 sequence is CASSFPFGTGMYEQYF. CDR3 DNA: TGTGCCAGCAGTTTTCCCTTCGGGACAGGGATGTACGAGCAGTACTTC. Full variable domain (outside the CDR3, taken from reference TRBV28 and TRBJ2-7): DVKVTQSSRYLVKRTGEKVFLECVQDMDHENMFWYRQDPGLGLRLIYFSYDVKMKEKGDIPEGYSVSREKKERFSLILESASTNQTSMYLCASSFPFGTGMYEQYFGPGTRLTVT.

This chain joins TRBV25-1 and TRBJ1-1; tentative D call: TRBD1 (6 bases). The CDR3 length is 15 residues. CDR1 and CDR2 from the germline V gene are MGHDK and SYGVNS. V lost 4 bases to trimming and J lost 1 base, with 13 bases between them. CDR3 nucleotide sequence: TGTGCCAGCAGTGGTTACAGGGTCGGGAACACTGAAGCTTTCTTT. It codes for CASSGYRVGNTEAFF.

This chain links TRBV4-2 with TRBJ1-2; the match to TRBD1 covers 7 bases. The CDR3 totals 15 residues. J gave up 7 bases and V 4 bases, and 12 bases lay outside the gene matches. Per the germline V gene, CDR1 is LGHNA and CDR2 is YNFKEQ. The CDR3 here is CASSRSGGQSFGYTF. Written as DNA, the CDR3 is TGTGCCAGCAGCCGCTCGGGGGGACAGAGTTTTGGCTACACCTTC.

The chain carries TRBV5-6 and TRBJ1-1; TRBD1 aligns across 7 bases. The CDR3 consists of 17 residues. Germline V gene sequence: CDR1 SGHDT, CDR2 YYEEEE. The V gene end was trimmed by 0 bases and the J gene end by 0 bases; junction bases not matched to a gene: 8. Written as DNA, the CDR3 is TGTGCCAGCAGCTTGGGATTGCAGGGGGGACTGAACACTGAAGCTTTCTTT. Translated: CASSLGLQGGLNTEAFF.

This clone came up once. The chain joins TRBV5-4 to TRBJ2-2, with D perhaps assigned TRBD1 or TRBD2 (5 bases each). Germline V gene sequence: CDR1 SGHNT, CDR2 YYREEE (reference sequence). The CDR3 is 15 residues long. Trimming pared 2 bases from V and 1 base from J, leaving 9 bases between. As DNA, the CDR3 is TGTGCCAGCAGCTTTGGGGACCGGAACACCGGGGAGCTGTTTTTT. It codes for CASSFGDRNTGELFF. Filled out from reference TRBV5-4 and TRBJ2-2, the complete variable domain reads ETGVTQSPTHLIKTRGQQVTLRCSSQSGHNTVSWYQQALGQGPQFIFQYYREEENGRGNFPPRFSGLQFPNYSSELNVNALELDDSALYLCASSFGDRNTGELFFGEGSRLTVL.

The sample holds one count of this clone. The chain is built from TRBV28 and TRBJ1-1; D is ambiguous. The CDR3 runs to 12 residues. Trimming took 4 bases from V and 4 from J, leaving 7 bases between them. CDR1 and CDR2 (germline): MDHEN, SYDVKM. CDR3 in DNA: TGTGCCAGCAGTTCATTGGGCACTGAAGCTTTCTTT. It encodes CASSSLGTEAFF.

This clone turned up a few times. The rearrangement links TRBV2 to TRBJ2-7; 8 nucleotides agree with TRBD1. Germline V lookup: CDR1 SNHLY, CDR2 FYNNEI. The J segment lost 2 bases and the V segment lost 8 bases, leaving 2 bases of the junction unmatched. This CDR3 has 12 amino acids. CDR3: CASGQGTYEQYF. CDR3 nucleotide sequence: TGTGCCAGCGGACAGGGCACCTACGAGCAGTACTTC.

The chain carries TRBV2 and TRBJ2-7; possible D gene TRBD1, 6 bases. V was shortened by 8 bases and J by 2 bases, with 13 bases between the two germline ends. This CDR3 is 13 amino acids long. Germline values: CDR1 SNHLY, CDR2 FYNNEI. CDR3: CASGTGLAYEQYF. The CDR3 region has the DNA TGTGCCAGCGGAACAGGGCTTGCCTACGAGCAGTACTTC.